The present T cell receptor beta chain was sequenced within a study of blood T cell repertoires in COVID-19. Profiled with immunoSEQ multiplex PCR; TCRdb holds only in-frame clones, not every one. The data show approximately 290,000 clones, 85% to 90% seen once. Germline V gives CDR1 LGHNA, CDR2 YNFKEQ. The CDR3 is 12 residues long. Trimming shortened V by 2 bases and J by 8 bases, and 7 bases separated the two germline ends. The sequencing input was peripheral blood. The sequence was collected from a man aged 25-40 years with acute or convalescent COVID-19. V usage is TRBV4-2 and J usage is TRBJ2-1; D not certain. CDR3 in amino acids: CASSQSTDEQFF. The CDR3 bases are TGTGCCAGCAGCCAAAGTACAGATGAGCAGTTCTTC.